The clone carrying this T cell receptor beta chain was seen a few times. What it binds is unknown. The source of the sample is a study of T-cell memory formation after mild COVID-19. Via MiXCR, TCRdb re-called the 5' RACE reads, giving one row per CDR3 protein. The sample carries some 270,000 distinct CDR3 sequences, approximately 15% recorded once. Broader study findings: The appearance of some responding clones in pre-infection memory suggested that cross-reactive memory joined. The CD4+ clones that contracted clustered mainly within CM and EM, and the CD8+ clones concentrated in EMRA.

Sequences were obtained from PBMCs or a T cell subset sorted from them (not recorded which). This receptor was obtained from an adult woman who had mild COVID-19 (a few samples of this study predate the infection). Cell type and time point are not known.

This chain's CDR3 is CASSRRWGAEAFF. The CDR3 DNA follows: TGTGCCAGCAGCCGACGCTGGGGGGCTGAAGCTTTCTTT. The chain links TRBV12-3 or TRBV12-4 to TRBJ1-1; perhaps TRBD1 as D (5 bases). This CDR3 contains 13 residues. Deletions cut 6 bases from V and 6 bases from J, with 14 bases between.